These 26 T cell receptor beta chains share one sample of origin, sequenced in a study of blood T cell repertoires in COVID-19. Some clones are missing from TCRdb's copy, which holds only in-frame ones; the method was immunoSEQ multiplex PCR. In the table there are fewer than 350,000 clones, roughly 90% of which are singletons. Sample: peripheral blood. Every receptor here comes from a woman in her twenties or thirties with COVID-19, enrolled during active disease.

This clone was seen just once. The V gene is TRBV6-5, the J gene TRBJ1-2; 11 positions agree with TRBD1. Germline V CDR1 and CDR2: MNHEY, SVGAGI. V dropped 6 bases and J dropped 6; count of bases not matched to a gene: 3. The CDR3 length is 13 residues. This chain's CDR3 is CASRTGQGDGYTF. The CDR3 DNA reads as TGTGCCAGCAGGACGGGACAGGGGGATGGCTACACCTTC.

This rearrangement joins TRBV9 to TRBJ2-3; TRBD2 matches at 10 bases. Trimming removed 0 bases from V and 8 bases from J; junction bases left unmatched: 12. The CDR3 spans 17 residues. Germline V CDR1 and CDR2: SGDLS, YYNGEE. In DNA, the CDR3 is TGTGCCAGCAGCGTAGGGCTGACTAGCGGGTCATCAAGTACGCAGTATTTT. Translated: CASSVGLTSGSSSTQYF.

CDR3 protein: CASSLIGQGMNYGYTF. CDR3 DNA: TGCGCCAGCAGCTTGATCGGACAGGGCATGAACTATGGCTACACCTTC. The rearrangement uses TRBV5-1 and TRBJ1-2; 8 bases agree with TRBD1. The J segment lost 2 bases and the V segment lost 1 base, leaving 7 bases of the junction unmatched. The CDR3 loop spans 16 amino acids. Germline assignment: CDR1 SGHRS and CDR2 YFSETQ.

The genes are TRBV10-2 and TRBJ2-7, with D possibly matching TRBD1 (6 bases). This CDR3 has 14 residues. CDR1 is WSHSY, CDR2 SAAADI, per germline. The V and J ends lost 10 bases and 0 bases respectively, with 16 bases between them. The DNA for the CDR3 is TGCGCCACAGAAGAGGGGGACGGCTCCTACGAGCAGTACTTC. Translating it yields CATEEGDGSYEQYF.

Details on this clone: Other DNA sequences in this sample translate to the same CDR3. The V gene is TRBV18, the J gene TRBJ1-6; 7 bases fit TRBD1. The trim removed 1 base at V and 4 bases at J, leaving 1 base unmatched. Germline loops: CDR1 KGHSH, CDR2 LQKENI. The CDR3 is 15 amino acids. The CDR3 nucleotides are TGTGCCAGCTCACCACAGGGGGCTTATAATTCACCCCTCCACTTT. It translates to CASSPQGAYNSPLHF.

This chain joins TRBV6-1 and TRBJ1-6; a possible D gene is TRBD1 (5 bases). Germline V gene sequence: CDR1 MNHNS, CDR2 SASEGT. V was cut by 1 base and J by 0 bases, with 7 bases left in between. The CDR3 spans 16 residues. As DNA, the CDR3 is TGTGCCAGCAGTGAAGGACAGAGCTCCTATAATTCACCCCTCCACTTT. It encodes CASSEGQSSYNSPLHF.

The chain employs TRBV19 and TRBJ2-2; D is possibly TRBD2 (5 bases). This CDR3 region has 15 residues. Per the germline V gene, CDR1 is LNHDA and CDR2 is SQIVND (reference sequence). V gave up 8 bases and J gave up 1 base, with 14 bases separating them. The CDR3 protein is CASLRPEGNTGELFF. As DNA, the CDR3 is TGTGCCAGTCTTCGCCCCGAGGGGAACACCGGGGAGCTGTTTTTT.

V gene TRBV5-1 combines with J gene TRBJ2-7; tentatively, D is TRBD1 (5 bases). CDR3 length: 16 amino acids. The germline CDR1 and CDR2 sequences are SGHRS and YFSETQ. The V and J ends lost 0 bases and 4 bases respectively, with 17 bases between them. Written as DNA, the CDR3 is TGCGCCAGCAGCTTGGGGGGCAGGGATCCCCTTTACGAGCAGTACTTC. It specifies CASSLGGRDPLYEQYF. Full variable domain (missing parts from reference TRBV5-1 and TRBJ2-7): KAGVTQTPRYLIKTRGQQVTLSCSPISGHRSVSWYQQTPGQGLQFLFEYFSETQRNKGNFPGRFSGRQFSNSRSEMNVSTLELGDSALYLCASSLGGRDPLYEQYFGPGTRLTVT.

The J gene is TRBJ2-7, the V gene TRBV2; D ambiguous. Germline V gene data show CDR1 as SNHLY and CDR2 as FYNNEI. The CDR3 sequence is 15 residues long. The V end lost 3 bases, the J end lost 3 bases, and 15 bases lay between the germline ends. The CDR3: CASSEIPGGNYEQYF. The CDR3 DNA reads TGTGCCAGCAGTGAGATCCCGGGTGGAAACTACGAGCAGTACTTC.

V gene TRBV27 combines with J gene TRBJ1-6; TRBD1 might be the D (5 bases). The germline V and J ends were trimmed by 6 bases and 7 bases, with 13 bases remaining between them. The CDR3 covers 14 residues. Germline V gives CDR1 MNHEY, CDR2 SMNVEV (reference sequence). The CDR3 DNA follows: TGTGCCAGCAGGGCGGGACGGCAGAATTCACCCCTCCACTTT. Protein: CASRAGRQNSPLHF.

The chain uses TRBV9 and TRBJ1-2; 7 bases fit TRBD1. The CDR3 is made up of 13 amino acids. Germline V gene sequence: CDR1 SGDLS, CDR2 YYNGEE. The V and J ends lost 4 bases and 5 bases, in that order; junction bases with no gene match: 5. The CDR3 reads CASSHGQDYGYTF. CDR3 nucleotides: TGTGCCAGCAGCCACGGACAGGATTATGGCTACACCTTC.

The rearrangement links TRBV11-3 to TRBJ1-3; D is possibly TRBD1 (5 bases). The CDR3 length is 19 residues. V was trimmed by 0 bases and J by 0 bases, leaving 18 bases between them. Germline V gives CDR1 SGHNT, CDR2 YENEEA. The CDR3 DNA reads TGTGCCAGCAGCTTAGATAATATGGGGCGCCGTTCCTCTGGAAACACCATATATTTT. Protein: CASSLDNMGRRSSGNTIYF.

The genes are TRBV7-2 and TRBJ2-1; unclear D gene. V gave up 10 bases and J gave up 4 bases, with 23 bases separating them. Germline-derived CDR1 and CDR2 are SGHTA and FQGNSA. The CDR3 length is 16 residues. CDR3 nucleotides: TGTGCCATTAGCTACTATGGGTCGAATCAATACAATGAGCAGTTCTTC. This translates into CAISYYGSNQYNEQFF.

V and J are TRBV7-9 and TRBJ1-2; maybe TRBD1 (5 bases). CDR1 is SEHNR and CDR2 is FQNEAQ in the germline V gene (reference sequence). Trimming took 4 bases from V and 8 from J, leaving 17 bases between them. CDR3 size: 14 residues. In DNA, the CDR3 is TGTGCCAGCAGCTATGGGGGGACGCCCCTAGGCTACACCTTC. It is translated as CASSYGGTPLGYTF.

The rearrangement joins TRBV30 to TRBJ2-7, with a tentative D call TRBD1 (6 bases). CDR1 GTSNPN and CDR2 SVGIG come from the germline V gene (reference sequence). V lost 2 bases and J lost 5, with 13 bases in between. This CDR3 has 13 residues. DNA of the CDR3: TGTGCCTGGAGTAGCACAGGGCGCGACGAGCAGTACTTC. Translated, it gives CAWSSTGRDEQYF.

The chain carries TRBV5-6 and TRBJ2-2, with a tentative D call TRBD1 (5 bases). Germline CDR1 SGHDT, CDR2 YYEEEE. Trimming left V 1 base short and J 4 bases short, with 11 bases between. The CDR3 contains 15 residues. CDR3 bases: TGTGCCAGCAGCTTGAGGGGCCGTGGCACCGGGGAGCTGTTTTTT. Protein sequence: CASSLRGRGTGELFF.

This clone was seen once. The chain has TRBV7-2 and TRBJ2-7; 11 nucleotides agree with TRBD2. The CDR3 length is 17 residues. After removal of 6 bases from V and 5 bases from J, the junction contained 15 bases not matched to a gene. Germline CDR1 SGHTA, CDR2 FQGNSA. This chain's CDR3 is CASRIGITSGGGHEQYF. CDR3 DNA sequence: TGTGCCAGCAGGATTGGAATAACTAGCGGGGGTGGCCACGAGCAGTACTTC.

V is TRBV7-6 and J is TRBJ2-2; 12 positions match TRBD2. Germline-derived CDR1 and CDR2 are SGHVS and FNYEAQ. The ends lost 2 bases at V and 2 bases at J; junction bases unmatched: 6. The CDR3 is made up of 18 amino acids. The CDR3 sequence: CASSLRLAGGSNTGELFF. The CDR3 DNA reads TGTGCCAGCAGCTTAAGGCTAGCGGGGGGGTCTAACACCGGGGAGCTGTTTTTT.

The CDR3: CASSLAQKQETQYF. CDR3 DNA sequence: TGCGCCAGCAGCTTGGCCCAGAAACAAGAGACCCAGTACTTC. The J gene is TRBJ2-5, the V gene TRBV5-1; D is unresolved. Germline V gene lookup returns CDR1 SGHRS and CDR2 YFSETQ. There are 14 residues in the CDR3. V was cut by 0 bases and J by 2 bases, with 8 bases left in between.

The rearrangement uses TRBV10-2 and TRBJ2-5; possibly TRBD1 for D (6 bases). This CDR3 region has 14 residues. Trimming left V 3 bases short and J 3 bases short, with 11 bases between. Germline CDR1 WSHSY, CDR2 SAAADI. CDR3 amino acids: CASSDLRQEETQYF. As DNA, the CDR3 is TGCGCCAGCAGTGACTTGAGACAGGAAGAGACCCAGTACTTC.

The CDR3 nucleotides are TGTGCCAGCAGTTGGTCGATTGGACAGACCTACGAGCAGTACTTC. Its translation is CASSWSIGQTYEQYF. This chain links TRBV27 with TRBJ2-7; a weak D match, TRBD1 (6 bases). Germline V CDR1 and CDR2: MNHEY, SMNVEV (reference sequence). CDR3 length: 15 residues. Trimming shortened V by 4 bases and J by 2 bases, and 15 bases separated the two germline ends.

CDR3 region: CASSFTREGTQYF. CDR3 DNA: TGTGCCAGCAGCTTCACTAGAGAAGGTACGCAGTATTTT. The rearrangement uses TRBV7-2 and TRBJ2-3; a weak D match, TRBD2 (5 bases). Trimming removed 3 bases at V and 8 bases at J, with 12 bases between. Germline values: CDR1 SGHTA, CDR2 FQGNSA. This CDR3 spans 13 amino acids.

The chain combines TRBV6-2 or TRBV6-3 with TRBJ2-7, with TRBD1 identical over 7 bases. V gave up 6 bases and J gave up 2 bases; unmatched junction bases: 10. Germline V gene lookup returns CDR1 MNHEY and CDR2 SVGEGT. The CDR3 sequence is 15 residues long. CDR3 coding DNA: TGTGCCAGCAGCCCGACCCGACAGGGAGCCTACGAGCAGTACTTC. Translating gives CASSPTRQGAYEQYF.

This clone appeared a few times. The CDR3 protein is CASTATSGYNEQFF. The DNA for the CDR3 is TGTGCCAGCACGGCGACTAGCGGTTACAATGAGCAGTTCTTC. V usage is TRBV2 and J usage is TRBJ2-1; 9 positions match TRBD2. The V segment lost 7 bases and the J segment 4 bases; nucleotides outside the gene matches: 5. Germline-derived CDR1 and CDR2 are SNHLY and FYNNEI. This CDR3 spans 14 amino acids.

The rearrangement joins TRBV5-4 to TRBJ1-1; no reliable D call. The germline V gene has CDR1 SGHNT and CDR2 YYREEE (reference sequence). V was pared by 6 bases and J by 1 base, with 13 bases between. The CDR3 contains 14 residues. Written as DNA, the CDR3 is TGTGCCAGCAACAACTTGCGGCAGAACACTGAAGCTTTCTTT. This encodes CASNNLRQNTEAFF.

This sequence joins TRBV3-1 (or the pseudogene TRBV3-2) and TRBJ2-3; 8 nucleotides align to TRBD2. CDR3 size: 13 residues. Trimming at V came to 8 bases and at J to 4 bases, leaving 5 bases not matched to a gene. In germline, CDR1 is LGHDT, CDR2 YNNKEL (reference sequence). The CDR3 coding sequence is TGTGCCAGCGGGAGCGGGGGAGCAGATACGCAGTATTTT. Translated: CASGSGGADTQYF.